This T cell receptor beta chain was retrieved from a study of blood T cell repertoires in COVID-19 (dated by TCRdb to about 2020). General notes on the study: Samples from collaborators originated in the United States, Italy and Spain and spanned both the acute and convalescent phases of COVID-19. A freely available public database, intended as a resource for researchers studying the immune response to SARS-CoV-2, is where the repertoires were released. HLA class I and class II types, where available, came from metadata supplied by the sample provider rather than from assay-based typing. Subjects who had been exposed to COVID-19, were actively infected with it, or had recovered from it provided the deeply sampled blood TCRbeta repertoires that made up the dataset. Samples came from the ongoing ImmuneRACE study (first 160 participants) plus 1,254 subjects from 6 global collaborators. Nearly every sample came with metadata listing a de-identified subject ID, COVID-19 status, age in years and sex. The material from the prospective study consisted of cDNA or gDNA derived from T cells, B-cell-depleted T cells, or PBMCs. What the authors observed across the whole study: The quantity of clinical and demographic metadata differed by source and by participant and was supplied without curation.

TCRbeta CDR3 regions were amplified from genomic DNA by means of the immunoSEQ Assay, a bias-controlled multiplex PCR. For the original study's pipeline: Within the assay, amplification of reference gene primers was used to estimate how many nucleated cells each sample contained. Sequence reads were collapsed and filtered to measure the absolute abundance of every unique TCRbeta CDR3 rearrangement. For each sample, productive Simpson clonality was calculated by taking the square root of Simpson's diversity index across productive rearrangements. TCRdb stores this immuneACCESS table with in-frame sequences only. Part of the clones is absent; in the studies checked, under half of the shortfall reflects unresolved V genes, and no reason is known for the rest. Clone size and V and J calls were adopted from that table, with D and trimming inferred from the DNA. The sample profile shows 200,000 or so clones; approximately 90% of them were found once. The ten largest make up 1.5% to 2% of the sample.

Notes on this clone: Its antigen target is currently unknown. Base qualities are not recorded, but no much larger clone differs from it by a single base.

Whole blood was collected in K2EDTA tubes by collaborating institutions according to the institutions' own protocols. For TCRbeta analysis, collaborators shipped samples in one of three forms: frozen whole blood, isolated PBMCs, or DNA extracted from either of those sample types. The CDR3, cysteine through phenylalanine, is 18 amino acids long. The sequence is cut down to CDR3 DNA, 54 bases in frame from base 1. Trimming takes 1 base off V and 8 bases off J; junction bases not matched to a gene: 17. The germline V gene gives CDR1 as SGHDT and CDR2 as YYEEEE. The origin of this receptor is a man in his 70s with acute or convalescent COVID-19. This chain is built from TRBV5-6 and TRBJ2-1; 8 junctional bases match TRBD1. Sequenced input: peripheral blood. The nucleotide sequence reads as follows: TGTGCCAGCAGCTTGAGTTCAGAGTGGCAGGGGGCTGTCGATGAGCAGTTCTTC. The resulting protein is CASSLSSEWQGAVDEQFF.